The 32 T cell receptor beta chains listed next were all sequenced from one sample in a study of response to subunit inactivated influenza vaccine (dated by TCRdb to between 2018 and 2020). Libraries were built with RT-PCR. This sample was sequenced with an Illumina HiSeq 2500. Through fastp at Q25 and MiXCR, TCRdb rebuilt clones from the public reads, retaining in-frame beta chains. Rows with a matching CDR3 protein are joined into one entry that keeps the most common DNA and genes. The sample table shows 700,000 to 900,000 distinct CDR3 sequences, and around 20% are seen once. Around 9.6% of the sample is held by the ten biggest clonotypes. The specimen comprised PBMCs from blood, sampled 4 to 6 days after vaccination. These receptor sequences come from a man aged 50-60 years who received an inactivated influenza vaccine. Donor details come from another sample of the same person, matched by shared clones.

This clonotype has a count of ten or more. The J gene is TRBJ2-3, the V gene TRBV20-1, with TRBD2 as a possible D gene (6 bases). This CDR3 has 16 amino acids. CDR1 and CDR2 (germline): DFQATT, SNEGSKA (reference sequence). V was pared by 6 bases and J by 4 bases, with 23 bases between. The chain's CDR3 is CSAIHPWEVVADTQYF. The CDR3 DNA sequence: TGCAGTGCAATTCACCCGTGGGAGGTGGTGGCAGATACGCAGTATTTT.

This clonotype showed up just a few times. V is TRBV10-3 and J is TRBJ2-1; a possible D gene is TRBD2 (5 bases). Trimming stripped 6 bases from V and 9 bases from J, with 12 bases between. The germline V gene encodes CDR1 ENHRY and CDR2 SYGVKD. The CDR3 has 12 residues. CDR3 residues: CAISDTGSEQFF. CDR3 DNA: TGTGCCATCAGCGATACGGGAAGTGAGCAGTTCTTC.

CDR3 nucleotides: TGTGCCAGCAGTTACACCCGGGACAGGGGTGACACTGAAGCTTTCTTT. It is translated as CASSYTRDRGDTEAFF. The chain recombines TRBV6-2 or TRBV6-3 with TRBJ1-1, with 10 bases that match TRBD1. Trimming removed 2 bases from V and 3 bases from J; junction bases left unmatched: 6. The CDR3 has 16 residues. The germline V gene encodes CDR1 MNHEY and CDR2 SVGEGT.

CDR3 coding DNA: TGTGCCAGCAGCTCCGCTCGTTCTAGCGGCGTTTACAATGAGCAGTTCTTC. Protein sequence: CASSSARSSGVYNEQFF. The chain employs TRBV11-2 and TRBJ2-1, with 7 bases fitting TRBD2. The CDR3 consists of 17 residues. V lost 4 bases, J lost 4 bases, and 13 bases stayed unmatched. The V gene's germline CDR1 is SGHAT and CDR2 FQNNGV.

The sample holds a few counts of this clonotype. The chain links TRBV28 to TRBJ1-6; no clear D. This CDR3 contains 14 residues. Germline V gene data show CDR1 as MDHEN and CDR2 as SYDVKM. V was trimmed by 3 bases and J by 9 bases, leaving 12 bases between them. CDR3 sequence reads: CASSFPPPGSPLHF. CDR3 nucleotide sequence: TGTGCCAGCAGTTTCCCCCCCCCGGGTTCACCCCTCCACTTT.

The rearrangement links TRBV5-8 to TRBJ1-5, with D perhaps TRBD1 (6 bases). V shed 4 bases and J shed 4 bases, with 15 bases lying between them. Germline-derived CDR1 and CDR2 are SGHTS and YDEGEE. This CDR3 is 15 amino acids long. The CDR3 loop reads CASSRSTGFNQPQHF. CDR3 bases: TGTGCCAGCAGCCGCTCGACAGGTTTTAATCAGCCCCAGCATTTT.

The chain recombines TRBV19 with TRBJ2-1; D is ambiguous. The length of the CDR3 is 14 residues. Looked up from germline, CDR1 is LNHDA and CDR2 is SQIVND (reference sequence). Trimming removed 0 bases from V and 9 bases from J, with 12 bases in between. The chain's CDR3 is CASSIEAEGTEQFF. The CDR3 DNA sequence: TGTGCCAGTAGTATAGAGGCAGAAGGAACTGAGCAGTTCTTC.

This clonotype came up a few times. The rearrangement joins TRBV28 to TRBJ2-1; D possibly corresponds to TRBD2 (6 bases). In germline, CDR1 is MDHEN, CDR2 SYDVKM. This CDR3 has 15 amino acids. The V gene lost 6 bases and the J gene lost 3 bases, with 15 bases spanning the gap. In DNA, the CDR3 is TGTGCCAGCAGCGACTGGAGGGAGAGCTACAATGAGCAGTTCTTC. Protein sequence: CASSDWRESYNEQFF.

The chain combines TRBV20-1 with TRBJ2-7, with 8 bases aligning to TRBD1. With V trimmed by 6 bases and J by 2 bases, 6 bases remained unmatched. The CDR3 spans 13 residues. Germline V gene lookup returns CDR1 DFQATT and CDR2 SNEGSKA (reference sequence). CDR3: CSALTGAAYEQYF. The CDR3, as DNA: TGCAGTGCCCTGACAGGGGCCGCCTACGAGCAGTACTTC.

The table lists this clonotype with many counts. The CDR3 spells CATSTRSGGAYEQYF. Written as DNA, the CDR3 is TGTGCCACCAGCACTCGATCGGGGGGGGCCTACGAGCAGTACTTC. The genes are TRBV15 and TRBJ2-7; 8 bases line up with TRBD2. Germline CDR1 reads LNHNV; CDR2 reads YYDKDF (reference sequence). CDR3 length: 15 amino acids. Germline trimming cut 4 bases from V and 2 bases from J; bases unmatched to any gene: 7.

This clonotype was seen ten or more times. The genes are TRBV5-1 and TRBJ2-3, with D tentatively TRBD1 or TRBD2 (5 bases each). V lost 4 bases and J lost 2, with 14 bases in between. CDR1 and CDR2 from the germline V gene are SGHRS and YFSETQ. The CDR3 loop spans 15 amino acids. The CDR3 region is CASSEGTVHTDTQYF. The CDR3 DNA follows: TGCGCCAGCAGCGAAGGGACGGTCCACACAGATACGCAGTATTTT.

The J gene is TRBJ2-1, the V gene TRBV27; 9 bases line up with TRBD2. Trimming removed 0 bases from V and 4 bases from J; junction bases left unmatched: 1. The CDR3 spans 15 residues. Germline V gene lookup returns CDR1 MNHEY and CDR2 SMNVEV (reference sequence). This chain's CDR3 is CASSLSSGRYNEQFF. The CDR3 DNA follows: TGTGCCAGCAGTTTATCTAGCGGGAGATACAATGAGCAGTTCTTC.

The gene calls are TRBV4-1 and TRBJ2-7, with TRBD2 matching 7 bases. This CDR3 has 16 amino acids. The ends lost 8 bases at V and 2 bases at J; junction bases unmatched: 15. From germline, CDR1 is MGHRA and CDR2 YSYEKL. The CDR3 DNA reads as TGCGCCAGCTCCCAGGTCGGAGCGGGGTATGCCTACGAGCAGTACTTC. As protein: CASSQVGAGYAYEQYF.

The chain is built from TRBV6-1 and TRBJ2-6; D ambiguous. The V gene lost 2 bases and the J gene lost 0 bases, with 5 bases spanning the gap. Germline values: CDR1 MNHNS, CDR2 SASEGT. This CDR3 has 15 amino acids. The CDR3 coding sequence is TGTGCCAGCAGTGAAAGGGTCTCTGGGGCCAACGTCCTGACTTTC. This sequence encodes CASSERVSGANVLTF.

The V call is TRBV12-3 or TRBV12-4, the J call TRBJ2-5; D may be TRBD1 (5 bases). This CDR3 contains 15 residues. V was shortened by 6 bases and J by 4 bases, with 18 bases between the two germline ends. The CDR3 protein is CASSLTPTRGETQYF. For the CDR3, the DNA is TGTGCCAGCAGCTTAACCCCAACAAGGGGAGAGACCCAGTACTTC.

This clonotype was found a few times. This chain links TRBV29-1 with TRBJ1-1, with D possibly matching TRBD1 (6 bases). The germline CDR1 and CDR2 sequences are SQVTM and ANQGSEA. CDR3 size: 13 residues. Trimming left V 6 bases short and J 1 base short, with 12 bases between. The CDR3 protein is CSVADSSNTEAFF. The CDR3 DNA reads as TGCAGCGTCGCGGACAGCTCGAACACTGAAGCTTTCTTT.

This clonotype was seen only a few times. The CDR3 DNA reads as TGCAGTGCTATTCCAGGCAGGGCCACCTACAATGAGCAGTTCTTC. Translating it yields CSAIPGRATYNEQFF. This chain joins TRBV20-1 and TRBJ2-1, with a weak D call TRBD1 (5 bases). V was cut by 4 bases and J by 2 bases, with 15 bases left in between. From germline, CDR1 is DFQATT and CDR2 SNEGSKA (reference sequence). The length of the CDR3 is 15 residues.

In its sample, this clonotype was seen a few times. The chain has TRBV29-1 and TRBJ2-7; D ambiguous. The V gene lost 4 bases and the J gene lost 11 bases, with 15 bases spanning the gap. The germline V gene encodes CDR1 SQVTM and CDR2 ANQGSEA. This CDR3 comprises 11 residues. In nucleotides, the CDR3 is TGCAGCGTTGCGCGCGGTCCGTGGGAGTACTTC. Its protein is CSVARGPWEYF.

This clonotype was counted a few times. The genes are TRBV5-1 and TRBJ1-1, with D tentatively TRBD1 (5 bases). CDR1 and CDR2 from the germline V gene are SGHRS and YFSETQ. The V gene lost 1 base and the J gene lost 7 bases, with 8 bases spanning the gap. This CDR3 region has 12 residues. CDR3 region: CASSLQGFEAFF. The CDR3 DNA follows: TGCGCCAGCAGCTTGCAGGGTTTTGAAGCTTTCTTT.

This clonotype occurred a few times. CDR3 DNA: TGTGCCAGCAGCGCCCGGGGGAGGAACAATGAGCAGTTCTTC. This gives the protein CASSARGRNNEQFF. The V call is TRBV9, the J call TRBJ2-1, with a possible D match to TRBD2 (6 bases). V dropped 3 bases and J dropped 5 bases, with 12 bases sitting between them. Germline V gene lookup returns CDR1 SGDLS and CDR2 YYNGEE. The CDR3 has 14 residues.

This chain links TRBV2 with TRBJ2-3; weak D call: TRBD1 (6 bases). The CDR3 runs 14 residues. Germline CDR1 is SNHLY and CDR2 is FYNNEI. V was shortened by 4 bases and J by 3 bases, with 11 bases between the two germline ends. The CDR3 coding sequence is TGTGCCAGCAGTGTGGGCAGGGGAACAGATACGCAGTATTTT. Protein: CASSVGRGTDTQYF.

The chain links TRBV11-2 to TRBJ2-1; TRBD2 aligns across 13 bases. Germline V lookup: CDR1 SGHAT, CDR2 FQNNGV. The CDR3 runs 19 residues. Unmatched junction bases numbered 17, after V lost 5 bases and J lost 7 bases. The CDR3 loop reads CASSRVPPTSGRAGNEQFF. The CDR3 nucleotides are TGTGCCAGCAGCCGAGTACCTCCTACTAGCGGGAGGGCCGGAAATGAGCAGTTCTTC.

A few counts support this clonotype. V is TRBV15 and J is TRBJ1-2, with 8 bases identical to TRBD1. The germline CDR1 and CDR2 sequences are LNHNV and YYDKDF (reference sequence). V lost 0 bases, J lost 9 bases, and 9 bases stayed unmatched. The CDR3 runs to 15 residues. The CDR3 DNA is TGTGCCACCAGCAGAGATACTAGACAGGGGAAGAGCTACACCTTC. Protein: CATSRDTRQGKSYTF.

This clonotype has a handful of counts. The chain has TRBV5-1 and TRBJ1-6; no clear D gene. Germline loops: CDR1 SGHRS, CDR2 YFSETQ. The ends were cut back, 4 bases at V and 0 bases at J, with 8 bases in the middle. The CDR3 is made up of 15 amino acids. CDR3 bases: TGCGCCAGCAGCCCCCGGGGCTCCTATAATTCACCCCTCCACTTT. Translation gives CASSPRGSYNSPLHF.

The chain couples TRBV20-1 to TRBJ2-3; 10 positions agree with TRBD2. V shed 0 bases, J shed 2 bases, and the junction held 8 bases outside the gene matches. The CDR3 runs 17 residues. Germline lookup yields CDR1 DFQATT and CDR2 SNEGSKA (reference sequence). Here the CDR3 DNA reads TGCAGTGCTAGAGATCCCCGACTAGCGGGTCTCACAGATACGCAGTATTTT. This translates into CSARDPRLAGLTDTQYF.

This clonotype was detected only a few times. The chain recombines TRBV6-2 or TRBV6-3 with TRBJ2-1; D is unclear. Trimming left V 3 bases short and J 4 bases short, with 10 bases between. Per germline, CDR1 MNHEY and CDR2 SVGEGT. This CDR3 is built from 14 residues. CDR3 in amino acids: CASSYGYVYNEQFF. Written as DNA, the CDR3 is TGTGCCAGCAGTTATGGCTACGTTTACAATGAGCAGTTCTTC.

The chain combines TRBV18 with TRBJ2-3, with 9 positions matching TRBD2. Germline CDR1 is KGHSH and CDR2 is LQKENI. V shed 3 bases, J shed 1 base, and the junction held 11 bases outside the gene matches. The CDR3 consists of 18 residues. DNA for the CDR3: TGTGCCAGCTCACCCCTCTGGGCTAGCGGGGTCGGCACAGATACGCAGTATTTT. Protein sequence: CASSPLWASGVGTDTQYF.

The chain has TRBV20-1 and TRBJ2-3; D could derive from TRBD1 or TRBD2 (6 bases each). The germline V and J ends were trimmed by 3 bases and 4 bases, with 14 bases remaining between them. This CDR3 has 14 residues. Germline V CDR1 and CDR2: DFQATT, SNEGSKA (reference sequence). The CDR3 nucleotides are TGCAGTGCTAGTTTGGGGGGCGTTTCAGATACGCAGTATTTT. Amino acids: CSASLGGVSDTQYF.

Here the CDR3 DNA reads TGTGCCAGCAGCGTAGACGTGGCGGGGGGCCCTCAAGAGACCCAGTACTTC. Residues: CASSVDVAGGPQETQYF. This chain connects TRBV9 to TRBJ2-5, with 8 bases aligning to TRBD2. V was clipped by 0 bases and J by 2 bases; unmatched bases: 9. Per germline, CDR1 SGDLS and CDR2 YYNGEE. The CDR3 is made up of 17 amino acids. The full variable domain, with the rest looked up from reference TRBV9 and TRBJ2-5, is DSGVTQTPKHLITATGQRVTLRCSPRSGDLSVYWYQQSLDQGLQFLIQYYNGEERAKGNILERFSAQQFPDLHSELNLSSLELGDSALYFCASSVDVAGGPQETQYFGPGTRLLVL.

The chain uses TRBV6-1 and TRBJ1-1, with TRBD1 identical over 10 bases. This CDR3 comprises 13 residues. Germline CDR1 MNHNS, CDR2 SASEGT. The ends lost 8 bases at V and 6 bases at J; junction bases unmatched: 6. CDR3: CASLGQGFPEAFF. CDR3 nucleotides: TGTGCCAGCCTGGGACAGGGGTTCCCTGAAGCTTTCTTT.

This clonotype has a count of ten or more. The V call is TRBV27, the J call TRBJ1-1; TRBD1 is a possible D gene (6 bases). Trimming removed 4 bases at V and 10 bases at J, with 10 bases between. Germline V gene data show CDR1 as MNHEY and CDR2 as SMNVEV (reference sequence). The CDR3 is made up of 11 amino acids. The CDR3 here is CASSSNRVAFF. CDR3 sequence (DNA): TGTGCCAGCAGTTCAAACAGGGTAGCTTTCTTT.

The chain's CDR3 is CASSRAGGQFF. Written as DNA, the CDR3 is TGTGCCAGCAGCCGTGCGGGGGGGCAGTTCTTC. The V call is TRBV12-3 or TRBV12-4, the J call TRBJ2-1; 8 bases agree with TRBD2. With V trimmed by 6 bases and J by 12 bases, 4 bases remained unmatched. This CDR3 is built from 11 residues.